The 11 T cell receptor beta chains listed next were all sequenced from one sample in a study of response to subunit inactivated influenza vaccine. Using its own MiXCR run on the RT-PCR reads, TCRdb lists one record per CDR3 protein. The profile shows some 150,000 distinct CDR3 sequences, less than 15% of them singletons. This same sample was also part of a study on T cells expressing NK-cell markers. That work states: Researchers built TCR beta cDNA using 5'RACE template switching with UMIs.

The sequencing here drew on CD8+ T cells sorted from PBMCs, taken about 13 days after vaccination. These receptors were taken from a man aged 50 to 60 who received an inactivated influenza vaccine.

This sequence joins TRBV7-9 and TRBJ2-3; 9 bases fit TRBD2. The V gene's germline CDR1 is SEHNR and CDR2 FQNEAQ (reference sequence). V gave up 5 bases and J gave up 5 bases; unmatched junction bases: 8. CDR3 length: 15 amino acids. In nucleotides, the CDR3 is TGTGCCAGCAGCAAAGTAGCGGGGGTGGAAGATACGCAGTATTTT. Translating it yields CASSKVAGVEDTQYF. Full variable domain (rest looked up from reference TRBV7-9 and TRBJ2-3): DTGVSQNPRHKITKRGQNVTFRCDPISEHNRLYWYRQTLGQGPEFLTYFQNEAQLEKSRLLSDRFSAERPKGSFSTLEIQRTEQGDSAMYLCASSKVAGVEDTQYFGPGTRLTVL.

This clonotype was recorded at least ten times. The CDR3 DNA reads as TGCGCCAGCAGCTTGGAACAGGTTAGCACAGATACGCAGTATTTT. Translating gives CASSLEQVSTDTQYF. The rearrangement links TRBV5-1 to TRBJ2-3; TRBD1 might be the D (5 bases). V dropped 0 bases and J dropped 0 bases, with 8 bases sitting between them. Germline V gene lookup returns CDR1 SGHRS and CDR2 YFSETQ. The CDR3 runs to 15 residues.

In nucleotides, the CDR3 is TGTGCCAGCAGTCCTGTTGGGGGGGCGGGGGAGCTGTTTTTT. As protein: CASSPVGGAGELFF. The genes are TRBV6-1 and TRBJ2-2; D may be TRBD2 (7 bases). This CDR3 is built from 14 residues. Trimming stripped 5 bases from V and 8 bases from J, with 15 bases between. From germline, CDR1 is MNHNS and CDR2 SASEGT.

This clonotype came up a few times. The chain joins TRBV4-1 to TRBJ1-2, with D possibly matching TRBD1 (5 bases). There are 14 residues in the CDR3. Germline V gene lookup returns CDR1 MGHRA and CDR2 YSYEKL. Trimming left V 3 bases short and J 2 bases short, with 10 bases between. The CDR3 DNA reads TGCGCCAGCAGCCACGTTGGGGGGAACTATGGCTACACCTTC. As protein: CASSHVGGNYGYTF.

The chain uses TRBV4-2 and TRBJ2-3; the match to TRBD2 covers 11 bases. Losses at the gene ends were 2 bases for V and 4 bases for J; bases not matched to a gene: 5. There are 16 residues in the CDR3. Germline V CDR1 and CDR2: LGHNA, YNFKEQ. The CDR3 DNA sequence: TGTGCCAGCAGCCAAACTAGCGGGAGAGGGTCAGATACGCAGTATTTT. This encodes CASSQTSGRGSDTQYF.

The chain recombines TRBV15 with TRBJ2-1, with TRBD1 matching 9 bases. V shed 8 bases, J shed 7 bases, and the junction held 9 bases outside the gene matches. This CDR3 is 14 amino acids long. The germline CDR1 and CDR2 sequences are LNHNV and YYDKDF (reference sequence). CDR3 protein: CATRGTGLRNEQFF. Written as DNA, the CDR3 is TGTGCCACCCGTGGGACAGGGTTGAGGAATGAGCAGTTCTTC.

The rearrangement uses TRBV4-3 and TRBJ2-2; the D is unclear. V gave up 5 bases and J gave up 2 bases, with 12 bases separating them. Germline V gene lookup returns CDR1 LGHNA and CDR2 YSLEER. The length of the CDR3 is 15 residues. The CDR3, as DNA: TGCGCCAGCAGCGATTCTGGGCTAAACACCGGGGAGCTGTTTTTT. Translated, it gives CASSDSGLNTGELFF.

This clonotype has more than one count but fewer than ten. V and J are TRBV28 and TRBJ2-1; D could derive from TRBD1 or TRBD2 (5 bases each). Trimming took off 5 bases at V and 8 bases at J, with 25 bases between the two ends. The CDR3 totals 17 residues. Germline CDR1 MDHEN, CDR2 SYDVKM. DNA for the CDR3: TGTGCCAGCAGTCCACTAAACCGGGACGGCCCGTCCGATGAGCAGTTCTTC. It is translated as CASSPLNRDGPSDEQFF. Using reference TRBV28 and TRBJ2-1 for the parts outside the CDR3, the full variable domain is DVKVTQSSRYLVKRTGEKVFLECVQDMDHENMFWYRQDPGLGLRLIYFSYDVKMKEKGDIPEGYSVSREKKERFSLILESASTNQTSMYLCASSPLNRDGPSDEQFFGPGTRLTVL.

This clonotype was detected ten times or more. The chain combines TRBV20-1 with TRBJ2-7; a weak D match, TRBD2 (5 bases). Germline V lookup: CDR1 DFQATT, CDR2 SNEGSKA (reference sequence). The CDR3 has 15 residues. Trimming removed 2 bases from V and 3 bases from J, with 17 bases in between. The CDR3 DNA reads as TGCAGTGCTAGAAGCTCGAGGGAAGCTAGCTACGAGCAGTACTTC. Protein product: CSARSSREASYEQYF.

The table lists this clonotype with a few counts. The CDR3 is CASLTGGTEAFF. CDR3 in DNA: TGTGCCAGTTTGACAGGGGGCACTGAAGCTTTCTTT. The V call is TRBV6-6, the J call TRBJ1-1; 9 bases agree with TRBD1. Losses at the gene ends were 9 bases for V and 4 bases for J; bases not matched to a gene: 3. The CDR3 is made up of 12 amino acids. The germline V gene has CDR1 MNHNY and CDR2 SVGAGI (reference sequence).

This clonotype was picked up a small number of times. The gene calls are TRBV11-2 and TRBJ2-7; no definite D call. The V gene lost 1 base and the J gene lost 7 bases, with 17 bases spanning the gap. The CDR3 covers 15 residues. Looked up from germline, CDR1 is SGHAT and CDR2 is FQNNGV. The CDR3 protein is CASSLGLAGFEEQYF. The CDR3 coding sequence is TGTGCCAGCAGCTTAGGGTTAGCCGGTTTTGAGGAGCAGTACTTC.